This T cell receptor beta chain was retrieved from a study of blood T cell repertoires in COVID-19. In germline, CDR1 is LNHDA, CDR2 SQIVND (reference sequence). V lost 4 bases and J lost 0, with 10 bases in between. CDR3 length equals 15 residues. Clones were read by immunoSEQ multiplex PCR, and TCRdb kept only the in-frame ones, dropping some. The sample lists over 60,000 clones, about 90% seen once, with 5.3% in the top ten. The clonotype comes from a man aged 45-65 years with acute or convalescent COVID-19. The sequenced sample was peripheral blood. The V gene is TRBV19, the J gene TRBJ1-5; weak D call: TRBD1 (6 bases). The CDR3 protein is CASSTPGDSNQPQHF. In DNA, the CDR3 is TGTGCCAGTAGTACGCCAGGGGATAGCAATCAGCCCCAGCATTTT.